Each of the 4 T cell receptor beta chains below was sequenced from the same sample in a study of response to subunit inactivated influenza vaccine (dated by TCRdb to 2017 to 2018). The library was produced with RT-PCR. Reads for this sample came from an Illumina HiSeq 2500. The public reads were run again by TCRdb, first through fastp at Q25 and then through MiXCR, and only productive beta chains were kept. One record per CDR3 amino acid sequence lists the most common genes and DNA. The sample table shows hundreds of thousands of distinct CDR3 sequences, and less than 30% are seen once. The biggest ten clones account for under 2.5% of the sample. The starting material was CD4+ T cells sorted from PBMCs, obtained roughly 5 days after vaccination. Every receptor here comes from a man in his fifties who received an inactivated influenza vaccine. Donor details come from another sample of the same person, matched by shared clones.

The chain is built from TRBV10-3 and TRBJ2-2; TRBD2 is a possible D gene (5 bases). Germline V gene sequence: CDR1 ENHRY, CDR2 SYGVKD. Trimming left V 11 bases short and J 0 bases short, with 13 bases between. The CDR3 is 14 amino acids. The CDR3 spells CAARSESNTGELFF. The CDR3, as DNA: TGTGCCGCCCGTAGCGAGTCGAACACCGGGGAGCTGTTTTTT.

The chain couples TRBV11-2 to TRBJ2-2; a possible D gene is TRBD2 (7 bases). Germline loops: CDR1 SGHAT, CDR2 FQNNGV. V was trimmed by 5 bases and J by 2 bases, leaving 18 bases between them. The CDR3 consists of 17 residues. The CDR3 nucleotides read TGTGCCAGCAGCCTACGGGGGGCTAGCGGTAACACCGGGGAGCTGTTTTTT. It specifies CASSLRGASGNTGELFF.

The gene calls are TRBV20-1 and TRBJ1-5, with D unclear. The CDR3 contains 14 residues. V was shortened by 5 bases and J by 1 base, with 12 bases between the two germline ends. Germline V CDR1 and CDR2: DFQATT, SNEGSKA (reference sequence). The CDR3 is CSAGGLGSNQPQHF. The CDR3 DNA reads as TGCAGTGCTGGTGGGCTGGGCAGCAATCAGCCCCAGCATTTT.

This clonotype was picked up a small number of times. The chain carries TRBV15 and TRBJ1-1; no firm D call. CDR1 is LNHNV, CDR2 YYDKDF, per germline (reference sequence). CDR3 length: 14 amino acids. Trimming removed 8 bases from V and 1 base from J, with 14 bases in between. The CDR3 nucleotides read TGTGCCACCTACCGGGTGACACGGAACACTGAAGCTTTCTTT. As protein: CATYRVTRNTEAFF. The whole variable domain, filled in from reference TRBV15 and TRBJ1-1, reads DAMVIQNPRYQVTQFGKPVTLSCSQTLNHNVMYWYQQKSSQAPKLLFHYYDKDFNNEADTPDNFQSRRPNTSFCFLDIRSPGLGDTAMYLCATYRVTRNTEAFFGQGTRLTVV.